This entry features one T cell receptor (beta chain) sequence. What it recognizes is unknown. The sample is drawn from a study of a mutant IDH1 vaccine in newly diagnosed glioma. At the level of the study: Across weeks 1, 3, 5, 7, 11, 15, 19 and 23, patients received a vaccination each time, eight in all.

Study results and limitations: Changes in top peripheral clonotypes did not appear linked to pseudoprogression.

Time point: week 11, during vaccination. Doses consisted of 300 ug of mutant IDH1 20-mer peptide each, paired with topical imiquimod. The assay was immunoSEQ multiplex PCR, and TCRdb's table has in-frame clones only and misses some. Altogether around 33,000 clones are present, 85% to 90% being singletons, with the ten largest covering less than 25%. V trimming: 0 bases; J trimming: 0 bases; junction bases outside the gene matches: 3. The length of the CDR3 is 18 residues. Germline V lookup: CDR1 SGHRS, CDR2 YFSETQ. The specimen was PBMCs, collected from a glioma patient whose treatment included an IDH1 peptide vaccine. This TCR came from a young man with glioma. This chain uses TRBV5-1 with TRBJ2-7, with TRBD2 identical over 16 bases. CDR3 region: CASSLGGLAGGPSYEQYF. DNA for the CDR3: TGCGCCAGCAGCTTGGGGGGACTAGCGGGAGGGCCCTCCTACGAGCAGTACTTC.